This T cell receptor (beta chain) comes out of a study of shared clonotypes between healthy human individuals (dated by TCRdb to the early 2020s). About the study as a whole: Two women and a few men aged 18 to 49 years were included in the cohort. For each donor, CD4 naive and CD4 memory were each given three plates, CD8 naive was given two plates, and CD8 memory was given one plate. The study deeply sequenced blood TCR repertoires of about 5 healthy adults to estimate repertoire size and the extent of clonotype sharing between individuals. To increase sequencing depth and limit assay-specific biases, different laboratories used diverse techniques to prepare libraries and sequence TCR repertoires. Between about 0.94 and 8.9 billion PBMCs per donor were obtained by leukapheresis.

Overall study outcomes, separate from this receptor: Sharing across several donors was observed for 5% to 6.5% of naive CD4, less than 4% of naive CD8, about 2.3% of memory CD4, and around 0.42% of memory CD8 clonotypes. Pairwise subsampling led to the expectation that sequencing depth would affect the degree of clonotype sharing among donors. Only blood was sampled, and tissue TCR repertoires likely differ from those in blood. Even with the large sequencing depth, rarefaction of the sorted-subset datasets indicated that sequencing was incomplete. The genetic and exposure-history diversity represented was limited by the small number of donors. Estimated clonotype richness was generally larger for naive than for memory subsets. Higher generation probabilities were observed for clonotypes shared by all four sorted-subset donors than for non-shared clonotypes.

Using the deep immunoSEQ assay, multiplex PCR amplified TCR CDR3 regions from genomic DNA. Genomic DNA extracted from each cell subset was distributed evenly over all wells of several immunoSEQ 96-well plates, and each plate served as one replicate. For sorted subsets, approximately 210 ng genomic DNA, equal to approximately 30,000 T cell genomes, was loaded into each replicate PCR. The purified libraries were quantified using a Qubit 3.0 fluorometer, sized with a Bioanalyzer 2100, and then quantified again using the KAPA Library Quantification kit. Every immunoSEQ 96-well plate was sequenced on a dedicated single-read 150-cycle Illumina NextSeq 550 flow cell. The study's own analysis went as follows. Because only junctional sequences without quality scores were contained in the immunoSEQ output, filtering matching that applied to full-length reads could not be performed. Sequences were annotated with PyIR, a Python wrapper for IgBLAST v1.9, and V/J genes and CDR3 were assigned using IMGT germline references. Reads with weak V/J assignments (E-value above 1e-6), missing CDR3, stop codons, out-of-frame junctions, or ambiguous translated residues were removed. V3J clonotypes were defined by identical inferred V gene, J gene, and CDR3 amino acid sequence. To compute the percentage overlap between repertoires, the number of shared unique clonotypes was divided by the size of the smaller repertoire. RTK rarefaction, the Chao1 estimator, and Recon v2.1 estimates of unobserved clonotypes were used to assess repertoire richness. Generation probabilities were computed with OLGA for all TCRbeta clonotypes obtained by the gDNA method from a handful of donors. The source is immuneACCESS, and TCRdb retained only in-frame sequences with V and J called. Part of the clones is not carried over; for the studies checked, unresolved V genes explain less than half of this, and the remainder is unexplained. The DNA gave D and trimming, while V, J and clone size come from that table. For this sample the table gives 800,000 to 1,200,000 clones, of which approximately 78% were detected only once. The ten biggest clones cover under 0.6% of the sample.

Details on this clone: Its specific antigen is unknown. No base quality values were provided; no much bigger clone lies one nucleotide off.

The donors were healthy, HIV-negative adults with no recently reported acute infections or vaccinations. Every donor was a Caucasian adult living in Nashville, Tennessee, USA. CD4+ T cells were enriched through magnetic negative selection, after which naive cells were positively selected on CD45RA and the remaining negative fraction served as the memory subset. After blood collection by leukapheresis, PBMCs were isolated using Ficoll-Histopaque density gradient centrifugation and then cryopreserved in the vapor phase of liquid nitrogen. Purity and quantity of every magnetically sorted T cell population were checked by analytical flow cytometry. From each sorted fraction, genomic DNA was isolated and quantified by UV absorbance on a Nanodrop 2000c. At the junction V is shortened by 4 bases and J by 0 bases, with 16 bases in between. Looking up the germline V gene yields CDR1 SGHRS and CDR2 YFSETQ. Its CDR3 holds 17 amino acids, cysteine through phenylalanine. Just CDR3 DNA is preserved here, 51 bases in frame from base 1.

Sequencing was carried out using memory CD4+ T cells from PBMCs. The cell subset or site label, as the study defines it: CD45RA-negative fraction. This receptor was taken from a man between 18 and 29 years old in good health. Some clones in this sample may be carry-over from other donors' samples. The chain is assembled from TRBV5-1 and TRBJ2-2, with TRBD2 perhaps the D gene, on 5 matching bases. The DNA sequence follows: TGCGCCAGCAGCGCGGTAGACCCCGGGGCGAACACCGGGGAGCTGTTTTTT. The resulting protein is CASSAVDPGANTGELFF.